The entry below gives a single T cell receptor beta chain sequence along with its context. This sample was taken from a study of blood T cell repertoires in COVID-19. Generated by immunoSEQ multiplex PCR, the TCRdb table keeps only in-frame clones and is missing some. The sample includes about 170,000 clones, 85% of them seen just once. Germline V gives CDR1 SGDLS, CDR2 YYNGEE. V was pared by 2 bases and J by 5 bases, with 6 bases of the junction left unmatched. This CDR3 is built from 16 residues. This chain uses TRBV9 with TRBJ1-6; 8 nucleotides agree with TRBD1. This sequence originates from a human donor with acute or convalescent COVID-19. The donor label of this sample is uncertain. Source material: peripheral blood. The CDR3 is CASSVGDRRHNSPLHF. DNA for the CDR3: TGTGCCAGCAGCGTCGGGGACAGGAGACATAATTCACCCCTCCACTTT.